The 28 T cell receptor beta chains below all came from one sample that was sequenced in a study of shared clonotypes between healthy human individuals (dated by TCRdb to between 2020 and 2021). Libraries were built with the immunoSEQ multiplex PCR assay. TCRdb retrieved this table from immuneACCESS and kept in-frame rearrangements only. Not all clones are present; in checked studies, unresolved V genes account for under half, and no reason is known for the remainder. Within this sample are around 2,000,000 clones, with about 94% of them counted one time only. 0.85% to 1.2% of the sample rests with the top ten. CD8 naive samples were CD45RO-negative cells positively selected for CCR7, giving a CD45RA+CCR7+ population that excluded TemRA cells. What was sequenced was naive CD8+ T cells sorted from blood. This sample's cell subset or site label indicates: CD45RA+CCR7+. These receptors were taken from a man aged 18 to 35 in good health.

The V gene is TRBV21-1, the J gene TRBJ2-7; no check of the table's D call, TRBD1, against the DNA was made. TRBV21-1 is noted as a pseudogene. This CDR3 region has 17 residues. The CDR3 reads CASSRTRTPGQNYEQYF. DNA for the CDR3: TGTGCCAGCAGCCGTACCCGCACGCCGGGACAGAACTACGAGCAGTACTTC.

This clone has just a few counts. This rearrangement joins TRBV7-9 to TRBJ2-2; D gene ambiguous. This CDR3 has 16 residues. Germline V gives CDR1 SEHNR, CDR2 FQNEAQ (reference sequence). V was shortened by 2 bases and J by 0 bases, with 10 bases between the two germline ends. CDR3 bases: TGTGCCAGCAGCTTAACCCGCGTATCGAACACCGGGGAGCTGTTTTTT. Translating gives CASSLTRVSNTGELFF.

V and J are TRBV2 and TRBJ1-4, with a possible D match to TRBD1 (6 bases). The CDR3 totals 14 residues. V lost 7 bases, J lost 4 bases, and 13 bases lay in between. From germline, CDR1 is SNHLY and CDR2 FYNNEI. The CDR3 region is CASKRGWSNEKLFF. The CDR3 coding sequence is TGTGCCAGCAAGAGGGGGTGGAGTAATGAAAAACTGTTTTTT.

J is TRBJ2-1 and V is TRBV29-1, with D hard to call. The germline CDR1 and CDR2 sequences are SQVTM and ANQGSEA. Deletions cut 2 bases from V and 0 bases from J, with 8 bases between. The CDR3 length is 14 residues. The CDR3 region has the DNA TGCAGCGTTGAAACCCCGGTCTCCTACAATGAGCAGTTCTTC. It specifies CSVETPVSYNEQFF.

The chain has TRBV19 and TRBJ2-1, with 9 bases lining up with TRBD2. The J segment lost 8 bases and the V segment lost 3 bases, leaving 8 bases of the junction unmatched. Germline values: CDR1 LNHDA, CDR2 SQIVND (reference sequence). The CDR3 loop spans 15 amino acids. In DNA form, the CDR3 reads TGTGCCAGTAGTATCTCGTCTAGCGGGACACATGAGCAGTTCTTC. Encoded protein: CASSISSSGTHEQFF.

The rearrangement links TRBV25-1 to TRBJ2-1, with unresolved D. Trimming removed 4 bases from V and 10 bases from J, with 8 bases in between. CDR3 length: 11 residues. From germline, CDR1 is MGHDK and CDR2 SYGVNS. DNA of the CDR3: TGTGCCAGCAGTGGAGGACGGGAGCAGTTCTTC. Its translation: CASSGGREQFF.

The rearrangement joins TRBV30 to TRBJ1-1, with D maybe TRBD1 (5 bases). Trimming removed 1 base from V and 3 bases from J, with 12 bases in between. Germline V lookup: CDR1 GTSNPN, CDR2 SVGIG (reference sequence). The CDR3 length is 14 residues. The CDR3, as DNA: TGTGCCTGGAGTGCGGGACGGTGGGACACTGAAGCTTTCTTT. It yields the protein CAWSAGRWDTEAFF.

The chain uses TRBV29-1 and TRBJ2-1; 9 bases match TRBD1. The junction had 12 bases not matched to a gene; V was cut back by 1 base and J by 8 bases. Germline V gene sequence: CDR1 SQVTM, CDR2 ANQGSEA. This CDR3 is built from 16 residues. The CDR3 DNA reads as TGCAGCGTTGAAGGGCTACAAGGGACAGGGTACGATGAGCAGTTCTTC. Protein: CSVEGLQGTGYDEQFF.

Concerning this clone: One junction end disagrees with the germline gene, perhaps due to a read error. The gene calls are TRBV6-5 and TRBJ1-1, with D tentatively TRBD1 (5 bases). The CDR3 has 13 amino acids. Germline V gene sequence: CDR1 MNHEY, CDR2 SVGAGI. CDR3 nucleotide sequence: TGTGCCAGCAGCTGGGACCGGAACGCTGAAGCTTTCTTT. Protein product: CASSWDRNAEAFF.

The chain is built from TRBV7-9 and TRBJ2-7; TRBD1 matches 7 bases. CDR1 is SEHNR and CDR2 is FQNEAQ in the germline V gene (reference sequence). V was pared by 5 bases and J by 3 bases, with 7 bases of the junction left unmatched. The CDR3 covers 14 residues. The DNA of the CDR3 is TGTGCCAGCAGCCCCGGGACAGAGTACTACGAGCAGTACTTC. Its protein is CASSPGTEYYEQYF.

The genes are TRBV7-8 and TRBJ2-3; D is uncertain. V was cut by 2 bases and J by 4 bases, with 4 bases left in between. Germline CDR1 reads SGHVS; CDR2 reads FQNEAQ. This CDR3 contains 12 residues. Here the CDR3 reads CASSLSSDTQYF. The CDR3 nucleotides are TGTGCCAGCAGCTTATCTTCAGATACGCAGTATTTT.

The V call is TRBV28, the J call TRBJ1-4, with unresolved D. V was cut by 4 bases and J by 7 bases, with 10 bases left in between. CDR3 size: 13 residues. Germline values: CDR1 MDHEN, CDR2 SYDVKM. The chain's CDR3 is CASSSPAGEKLFF. CDR3 coding DNA: TGTGCCAGCAGTTCCCCGGCGGGTGAAAAACTGTTTTTT.

The chain joins TRBV4-1 to TRBJ2-7, with D uncertain. The CDR3 is 18 amino acids. The V gene's germline CDR1 is MGHRA and CDR2 YSYEKL. V was trimmed by 2 bases and J by 2 bases, leaving 22 bases between them. Here the CDR3 reads CASSQSLSAVDLTYEQYF. The CDR3 coding sequence is TGCGCCAGCAGCCAATCCCTCAGTGCGGTGGACCTTACCTACGAGCAGTACTTC.

CDR3 loop: CASSPVSGEYEQYF. CDR3 DNA: TGTGCCAGCTCACCCGTTAGTGGGGAGTACGAGCAGTACTTC. V is TRBV18 and J is TRBJ2-7, with a tentative D call TRBD2 (5 bases). CDR3 length: 14 residues. V dropped 3 bases and J dropped 4 bases, with 13 bases sitting between them. Germline loops: CDR1 KGHSH, CDR2 LQKENI.

V usage is TRBV30 and J usage is TRBJ1-1; TRBD1 is a possible D gene (6 bases). CDR1 is GTSNPN, CDR2 SVGIG, per germline (reference sequence). Trimming stripped 0 bases from V and 2 bases from J, with 10 bases between. The CDR3 loop spans 14 amino acids. The CDR3 DNA reads as TGTGCCTGGAGTGTACAGGGAGGTAACACTGAAGCTTTCTTT. This gives the protein CAWSVQGGNTEAFF.

The rearrangement joins TRBV4-3 to TRBJ1-2; tentatively, D is TRBD1 (6 bases). CDR3 length equals 15 residues. CDR1 and CDR2 (germline): LGHNA, YSLEER. The germline V and J ends were trimmed by 4 bases and 7 bases, with 19 bases remaining between them. Here the CDR3 reads CASSPHLPGETGYTF. The CDR3 DNA reads as TGCGCCAGCAGCCCCCACCTCCCAGGGGAAACTGGCTACACCTTC.

The chain uses TRBV4-3 and TRBJ2-5; 10 positions match TRBD2. V shed 5 bases, J shed 5 bases, and the junction held 8 bases outside the gene matches. Germline loops: CDR1 LGHNA, CDR2 YSLEER. CDR3 length: 15 amino acids. CDR3 nucleotides: TGCGCCAGCAGCGAGGAAGCGGGAGGGCGGGAGACCCAGTACTTC. Its translation is CASSEEAGGRETQYF.

The table lists this clone with a count of one. The gene calls are TRBV7-9 and TRBJ1-4, with 8 nucleotides matching TRBD1. From germline, CDR1 is SEHNR and CDR2 FQNEAQ (reference sequence). This CDR3 comprises 16 residues. Trimming removed 4 bases from V and 4 bases from J; junction bases left unmatched: 8. The CDR3 DNA reads TGTGCCAGCAGCTCAAGCGGACAGGGTCGTAATGAAAAACTGTTTTTT. The encoded protein is CASSSSGQGRNEKLFF.

Comments on this clone: Other nucleotide sequences from this sample produce the same CDR3. This chain connects TRBV11-2 to TRBJ2-1, with 8 bases that match TRBD2. With V trimmed by 1 base and J by 4 bases, 3 bases remained unmatched. CDR3 length: 15 amino acids. Germline V CDR1 and CDR2: SGHAT, FQNNGV. The CDR3 region has the DNA TGTGCCAGCAGCTTAGTAGCGGGGCTATACAATGAGCAGTTCTTC. Its translation: CASSLVAGLYNEQFF. The full variable domain, with the rest looked up from reference TRBV11-2 and TRBJ2-1, is EAGVAQSPRYKIIEKRQSVAFWCNPISGHATLYWYQQILGQGPKLLIQFQNNGVVDDSQLPKDRFSAERLKGVDSTLKIQPAKLEDSAVYLCASSLVAGLYNEQFFGPGTRLTVL.

The V and J genes are TRBV28 and TRBJ2-5; 11 nucleotides align to TRBD2. This CDR3 spans 16 amino acids. V lost 3 bases to trimming and J lost 1 base; unmatched junction nucleotides: 4. Germline V gene sequence: CDR1 MDHEN, CDR2 SYDVKM. For the CDR3, the DNA is TGTGCCAGCAGTTTCCTAGCGGGGGGTACCCAAGAGACCCAGTACTTC. It encodes CASSFLAGGTQETQYF.

CDR3 sequence: CASSSGLASGELFF. CDR3 nucleotides: TGTGCCAGCAGCTCGGGACTAGCGAGCGGGGAGCTGTTTTTT. The rearrangement links TRBV7-2 to TRBJ2-2, with 10 bases lining up with TRBD2. Germline assignment: CDR1 SGHTA and CDR2 FQGNSA. There are 14 residues in the CDR3. The V and J ends lost 4 bases and 7 bases, in that order; junction bases with no gene match: 3.

V is TRBV9 and J is TRBJ2-7, with 9 bases fitting TRBD2. The CDR3 runs to 18 residues. The germline V gene has CDR1 SGDLS and CDR2 YYNGEE. J gave up 2 bases and V 0 bases, and 12 bases lay outside the gene matches. The CDR3 DNA follows: TGTGCCAGCAGCGTAGGGGTGATGGGAGTAGCGGGAGCCTACGAGCAGTACTTC. Translating it yields CASSVGVMGVAGAYEQYF.

The rearrangement joins TRBV9 to TRBJ1-1; the D gene is possibly TRBD1 (6 bases). This CDR3 is built from 14 residues. Deletions cut 1 base from V and 8 bases from J, with 15 bases between. The V gene's germline CDR1 is SGDLS and CDR2 YYNGEE. The CDR3 spells CASSVQGQSGEAFF. DNA of the CDR3: TGTGCCAGCAGCGTACAGGGGCAGTCTGGAGAAGCTTTCTTT.

The chain has TRBV25-1 and TRBJ2-1; D possibly corresponds to TRBD2 (5 bases). The CDR3 has 11 amino acids. Per the germline V gene, CDR1 is MGHDK and CDR2 is SYGVNS. Trimming took 5 bases from V and 8 from J, leaving 7 bases between them. The CDR3 here is CASSLDYEQFF. In DNA form, the CDR3 reads TGTGCCAGCAGTCTGGACTATGAGCAGTTCTTC.

This clone was seen a single time. The gene calls are TRBV9 and TRBJ2-3, with 8 bases identical to TRBD1. Germline V gene data show CDR1 as SGDLS and CDR2 as YYNGEE. V trimming: 1 base; J trimming: 0 bases; junction bases outside the gene matches: 1. The CDR3 sequence is 15 residues long. The CDR3, as DNA: TGTGCCAGCAGCGTAACAGGGGGGAGCACAGATACGCAGTATTTT. Protein sequence: CASSVTGGSTDTQYF.

This chain's CDR3 is CASSQLGMEWDQPQHF. The CDR3, as DNA: TGCGCCAGCAGCCAACTCGGGATGGAATGGGATCAGCCCCAGCATTTT. The V call is TRBV4-1, the J call TRBJ1-5; no clear D gene. V was cut by 2 bases and J by 5 bases, with 16 bases left in between. Germline loops: CDR1 MGHRA, CDR2 YSYEKL. The CDR3 consists of 16 residues.

The rearrangement links TRBV6-6 to TRBJ2-2; D assignment may be TRBD1 or TRBD2 (5 bases each). The CDR3 totals 14 residues. Germline loops: CDR1 MNHNY, CDR2 SVGAGI (reference sequence). The germline V and J ends were trimmed by 5 bases and 1 base, with 8 bases remaining between them. The CDR3 DNA follows: TGTGCCAGCAGTGGGACGGGGAACACCGGGGAGCTGTTTTTT. Its protein product is CASSGTGNTGELFF.

The chain joins TRBV21-1 to TRBJ2-1. TRBV21-1 has pseudogene status. This CDR3 is 16 amino acids long. The CDR3 loop reads CASSKGRGEVYNEQFF. The DNA of the CDR3 is TGTGCCAGCAGCAAAGGGAGGGGGGAGGTCTACAATGAGCAGTTCTTC.